One T cell receptor (beta chain) is described in this entry. This sample is drawn from a study of shared clonotypes between healthy human individuals. Deep was the level used in running the assay. The protocol was immunoSEQ multiplex PCR, while the TCRdb copy is restricted to in-frame clones and leaves out a portion. Here the sample spans about 2,500,000 clones, 85% to 95% being singletons. The V gene lost 5 bases and the J gene lost 3 bases, with 20 bases spanning the gap. The CDR3 runs to 16 residues. The germline gives CDR1 MGHDK, CDR2 SYGVNS. Sequencing input: naive CD4+ T cells sorted from blood. Noted subset: CD45RA+ positively selected. The gene calls are TRBV25-1 and TRBJ2-7, with unresolved D. This TCR was recovered from a man aged 18-30 years in good health. CDR3 in amino acids: CASSNRNSKTNYEQYF. In DNA, the CDR3 is TGTGCCAGCAGTAACCGAAACTCTAAAACCAACTACGAGCAGTACTTC.